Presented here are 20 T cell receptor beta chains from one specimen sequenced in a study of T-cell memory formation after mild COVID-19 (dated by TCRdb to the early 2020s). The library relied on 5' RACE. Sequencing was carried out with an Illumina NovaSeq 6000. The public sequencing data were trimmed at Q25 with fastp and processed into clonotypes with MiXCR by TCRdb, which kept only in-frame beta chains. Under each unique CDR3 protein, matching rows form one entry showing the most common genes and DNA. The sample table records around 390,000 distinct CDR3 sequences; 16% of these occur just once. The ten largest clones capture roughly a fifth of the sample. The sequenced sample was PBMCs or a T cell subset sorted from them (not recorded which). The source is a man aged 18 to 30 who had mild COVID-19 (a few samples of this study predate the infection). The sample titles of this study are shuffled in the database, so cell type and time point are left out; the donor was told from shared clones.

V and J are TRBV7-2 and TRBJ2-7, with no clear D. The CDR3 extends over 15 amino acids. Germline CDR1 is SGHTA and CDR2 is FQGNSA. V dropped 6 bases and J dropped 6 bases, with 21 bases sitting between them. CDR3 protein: CASRLSESTDLEQYF. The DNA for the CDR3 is TGTGCCAGCAGACTATCCGAATCTACCGATCTCGAGCAGTACTTC.

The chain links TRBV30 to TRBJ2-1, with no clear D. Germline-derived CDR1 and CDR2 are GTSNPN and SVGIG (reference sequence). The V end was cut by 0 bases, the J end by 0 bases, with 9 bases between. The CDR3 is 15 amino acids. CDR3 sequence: CAWSVGSPSYNEQFF. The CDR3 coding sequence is TGTGCCTGGAGTGTAGGTAGCCCCTCCTACAATGAGCAGTTCTTC.

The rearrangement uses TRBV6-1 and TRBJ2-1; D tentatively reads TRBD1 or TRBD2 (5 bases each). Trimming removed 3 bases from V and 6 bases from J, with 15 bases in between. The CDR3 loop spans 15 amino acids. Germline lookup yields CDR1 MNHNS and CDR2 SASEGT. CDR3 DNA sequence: TGTGCCAGCAGTGAGGGTACGGGGCCCACCAATGAGCAGTTCTTC. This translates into CASSEGTGPTNEQFF.

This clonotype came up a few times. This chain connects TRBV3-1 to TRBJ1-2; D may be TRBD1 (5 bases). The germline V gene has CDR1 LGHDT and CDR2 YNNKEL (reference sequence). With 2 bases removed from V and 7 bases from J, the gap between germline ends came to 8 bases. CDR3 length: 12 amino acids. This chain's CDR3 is CASSQRGSGYTF. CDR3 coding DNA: TGTGCCAGCAGCCAAAGGGGAAGTGGCTACACCTTC.

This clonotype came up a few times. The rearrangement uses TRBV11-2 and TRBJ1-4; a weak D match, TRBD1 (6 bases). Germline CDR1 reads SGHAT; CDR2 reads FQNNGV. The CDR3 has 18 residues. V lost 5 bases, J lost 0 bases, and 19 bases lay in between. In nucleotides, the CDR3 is TGTGCCAGCAGCGGCGGGAGGGGGAGCATCGCAACTAATGAAAAACTGTTTTTT. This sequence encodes CASSGGRGSIATNEKLFF.

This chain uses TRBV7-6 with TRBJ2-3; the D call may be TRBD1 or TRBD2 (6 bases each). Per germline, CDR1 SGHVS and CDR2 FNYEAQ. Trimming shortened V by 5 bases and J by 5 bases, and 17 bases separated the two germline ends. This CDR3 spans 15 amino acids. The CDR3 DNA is TGTGCCAGCAGCCTCCCCGGGGGCGGTGTAGATACGCAGTATTTT. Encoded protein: CASSLPGGGVDTQYF.

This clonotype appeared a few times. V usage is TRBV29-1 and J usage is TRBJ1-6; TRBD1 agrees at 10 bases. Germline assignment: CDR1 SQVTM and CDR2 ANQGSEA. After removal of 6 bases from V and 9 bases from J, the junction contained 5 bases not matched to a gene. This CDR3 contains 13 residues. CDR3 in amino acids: CSVGRDRGSPLHF. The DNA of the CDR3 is TGCAGCGTCGGCCGGGACAGGGGTTCACCCCTCCACTTT.

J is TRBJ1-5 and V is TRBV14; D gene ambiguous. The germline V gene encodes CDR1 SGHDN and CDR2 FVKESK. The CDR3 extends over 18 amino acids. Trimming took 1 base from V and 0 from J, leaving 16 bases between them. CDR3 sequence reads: CASSQAGGRLYSNQPQHF. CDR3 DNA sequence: TGTGCCAGCAGCCAAGCGGGAGGGAGGCTCTATAGCAATCAGCCCCAGCATTTT.

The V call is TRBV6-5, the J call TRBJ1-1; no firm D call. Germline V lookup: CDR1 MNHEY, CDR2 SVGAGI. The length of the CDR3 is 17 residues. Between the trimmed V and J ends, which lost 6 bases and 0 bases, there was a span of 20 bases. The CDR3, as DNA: TGTGCCAGCAGCCCCCCTTTATGGGAAGGCTTGAACACTGAAGCTTTCTTT. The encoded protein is CASSPPLWEGLNTEAFF.

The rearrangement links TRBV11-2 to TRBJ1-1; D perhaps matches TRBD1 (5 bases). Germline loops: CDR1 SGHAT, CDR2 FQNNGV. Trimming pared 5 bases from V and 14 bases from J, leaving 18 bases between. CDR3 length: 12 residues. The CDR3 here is CASSDQGGEAFF. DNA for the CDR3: TGTGCCAGCAGCGACCAGGGCGGGGAGGCGTTCTTT.

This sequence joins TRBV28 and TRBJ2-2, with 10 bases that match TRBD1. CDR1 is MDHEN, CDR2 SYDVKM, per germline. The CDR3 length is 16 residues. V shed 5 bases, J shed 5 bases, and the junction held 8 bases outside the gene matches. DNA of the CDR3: TGTGCCAGCAGTCCTCCGGACAGGGGGTGGACCGGGGAGCTGTTTTTT. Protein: CASSPPDRGWTGELFF.

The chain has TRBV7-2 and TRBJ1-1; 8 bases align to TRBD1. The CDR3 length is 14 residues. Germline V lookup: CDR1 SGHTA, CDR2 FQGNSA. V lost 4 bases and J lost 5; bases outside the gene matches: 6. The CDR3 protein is CASSSRTGRTEAFF. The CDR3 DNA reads TGTGCCAGCAGCTCCCGGACAGGGAGGACTGAAGCTTTCTTT. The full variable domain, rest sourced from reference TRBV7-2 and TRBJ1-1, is GAGVSQSPSNKVTEKGKDVELRCDPISGHTALYWYRQSLGQGLEFLIYFQGNSAPDKSGLPSDRFSAERTGGSVSTLTIQRTQQEDSAVYLCASSSRTGRTEAFFGQGTRLTVV.

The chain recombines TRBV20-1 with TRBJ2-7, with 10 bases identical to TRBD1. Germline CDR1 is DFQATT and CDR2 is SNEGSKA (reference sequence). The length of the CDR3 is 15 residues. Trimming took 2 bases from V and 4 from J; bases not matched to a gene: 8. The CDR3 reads CSARPWTGGSYEQYV. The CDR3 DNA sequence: TGCAGTGCTAGACCCTGGACAGGGGGGTCATACGAGCAGTACGTC.

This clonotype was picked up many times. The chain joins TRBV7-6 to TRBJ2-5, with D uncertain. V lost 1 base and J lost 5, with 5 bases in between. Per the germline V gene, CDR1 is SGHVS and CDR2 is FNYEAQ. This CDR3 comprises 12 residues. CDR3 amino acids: CASSLVSETQYF. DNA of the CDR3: TGTGCCAGCAGCTTAGTATCGGAGACCCAGTACTTC.

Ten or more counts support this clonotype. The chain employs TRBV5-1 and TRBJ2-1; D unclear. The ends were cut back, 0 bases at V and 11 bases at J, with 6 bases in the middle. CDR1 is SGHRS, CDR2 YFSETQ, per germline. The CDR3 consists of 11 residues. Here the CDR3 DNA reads TGCGCCAGCAGCTTGGGGCCGCAGCAGTTCTTC. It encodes CASSLGPQQFF.

CDR3 nucleotides: TGTGCCAGCAGCTTAAGGGTGGGCGGTGAAGCTTTCTTT. Amino acid sequence: CASSLRVGGEAFF. The rearrangement uses TRBV7-2 and TRBJ1-1; D remains ambiguous. V shed 2 bases and J shed 7 bases, with 11 bases lying between them. Germline loops: CDR1 SGHTA, CDR2 FQGNSA. The CDR3 consists of 13 residues.

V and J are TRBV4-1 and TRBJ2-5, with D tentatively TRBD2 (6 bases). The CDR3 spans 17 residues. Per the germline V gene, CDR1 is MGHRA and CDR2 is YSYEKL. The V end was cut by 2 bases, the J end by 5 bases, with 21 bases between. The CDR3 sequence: CASSQSSRAGGGETQYF. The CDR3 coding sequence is TGCGCCAGCAGCCAATCCTCCCGAGCGGGCGGCGGGGAGACCCAGTACTTC.

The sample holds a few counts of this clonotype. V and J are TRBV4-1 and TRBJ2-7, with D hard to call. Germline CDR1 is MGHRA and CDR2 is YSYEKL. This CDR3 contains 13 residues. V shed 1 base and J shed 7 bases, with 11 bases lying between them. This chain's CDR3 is CASSQGLSAEQYV. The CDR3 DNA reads TGCGCCAGCAGCCAAGGTCTTTCCGCAGAGCAGTACGTC.

CDR3 sequence: CSLTSGGITDTQYF. DNA for the CDR3: TGCAGCCTGACTAGCGGGGGCATCACAGATACGCAGTATTTT. The J gene is TRBJ2-3, the V gene TRBV29-1, with 12 bases identical to TRBD2. V was pared by 8 bases and J by 2 bases, with 5 bases of the junction left unmatched. Germline-derived CDR1 and CDR2 are SQVTM and ANQGSEA. The CDR3 has 14 amino acids.

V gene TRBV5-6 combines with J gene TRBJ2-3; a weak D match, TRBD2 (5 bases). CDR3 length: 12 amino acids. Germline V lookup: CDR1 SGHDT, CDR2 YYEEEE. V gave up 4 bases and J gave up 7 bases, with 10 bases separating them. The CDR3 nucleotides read TGTGCCAGCAGCGATCGGAGGTATACGCAGTATTTT. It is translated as CASSDRRYTQYF.